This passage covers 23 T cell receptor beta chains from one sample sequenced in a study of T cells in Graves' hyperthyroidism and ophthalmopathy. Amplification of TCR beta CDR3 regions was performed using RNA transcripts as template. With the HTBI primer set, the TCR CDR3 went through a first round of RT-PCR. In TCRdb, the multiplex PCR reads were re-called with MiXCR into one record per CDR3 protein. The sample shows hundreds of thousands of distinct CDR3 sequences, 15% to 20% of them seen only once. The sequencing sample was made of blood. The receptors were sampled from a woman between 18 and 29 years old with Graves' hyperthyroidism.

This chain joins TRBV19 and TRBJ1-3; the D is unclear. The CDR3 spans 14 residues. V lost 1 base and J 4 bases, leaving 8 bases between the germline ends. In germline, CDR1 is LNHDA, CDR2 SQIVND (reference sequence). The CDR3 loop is CASSIGTVGNTIYF. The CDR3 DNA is TGTGCCAGTAGTATAGGCACGGTGGGAAACACCATATATTTT.

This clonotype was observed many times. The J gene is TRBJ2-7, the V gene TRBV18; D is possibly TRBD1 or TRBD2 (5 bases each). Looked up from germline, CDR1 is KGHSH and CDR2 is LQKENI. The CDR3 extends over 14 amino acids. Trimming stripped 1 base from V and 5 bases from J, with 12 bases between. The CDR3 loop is CASSPRGNKDEQYF. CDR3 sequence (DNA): TGTGCCAGCTCACCACGGGGGAACAAGGACGAGCAGTACTTC.

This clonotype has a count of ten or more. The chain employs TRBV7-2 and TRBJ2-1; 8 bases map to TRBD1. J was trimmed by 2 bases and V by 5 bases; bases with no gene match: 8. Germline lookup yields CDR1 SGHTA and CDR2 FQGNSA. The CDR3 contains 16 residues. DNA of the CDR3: TGTGCCAGCAGCCCCCAAACAGGGGGTCCCTACAATGAGCAGTTCTTC. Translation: CASSPQTGGPYNEQFF.

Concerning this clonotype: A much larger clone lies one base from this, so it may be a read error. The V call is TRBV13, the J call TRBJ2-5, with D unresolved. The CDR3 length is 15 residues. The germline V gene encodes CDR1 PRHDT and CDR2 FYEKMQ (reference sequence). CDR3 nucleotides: TGTGCCAGCAACTTAGGCCAGCCACCGTGGGAGACCCAGTACTTC. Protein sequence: CASNLGQPPWETQYF.

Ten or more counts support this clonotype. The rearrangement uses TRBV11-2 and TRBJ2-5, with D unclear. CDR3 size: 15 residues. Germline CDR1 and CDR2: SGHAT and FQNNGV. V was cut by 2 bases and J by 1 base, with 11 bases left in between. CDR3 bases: TGTGCCAGCAGCTTACAAGTGGCCGTCCAAGAGACCCAGTACTTC. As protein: CASSLQVAVQETQYF.

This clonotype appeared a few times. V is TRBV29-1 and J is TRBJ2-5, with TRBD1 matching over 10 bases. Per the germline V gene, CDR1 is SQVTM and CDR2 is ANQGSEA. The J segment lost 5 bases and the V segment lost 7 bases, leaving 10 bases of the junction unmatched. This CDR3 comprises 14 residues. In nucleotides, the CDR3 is TGCAGCGGATCGAGACAGGGGGCGAGGGAGACCCAGTACTTC. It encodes CSGSRQGARETQYF. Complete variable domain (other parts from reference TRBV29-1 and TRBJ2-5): SAVISQKPSRDICQRGTSLTIQCQVDSQVTMMFWYRQQPGQSLTLIATANQGSEATYESGFVIDKFPISRPNLTFSTLTVSNMSPEDSSIYLCSGSRQGARETQYFGPGTRLLVL.

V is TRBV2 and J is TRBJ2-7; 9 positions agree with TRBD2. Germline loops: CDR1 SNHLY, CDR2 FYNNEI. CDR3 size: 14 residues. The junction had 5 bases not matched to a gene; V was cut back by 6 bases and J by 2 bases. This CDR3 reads CASSGGLAPYEQYF. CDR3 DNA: TGTGCCAGCAGCGGCGGACTAGCGCCCTACGAGCAGTACTTC.

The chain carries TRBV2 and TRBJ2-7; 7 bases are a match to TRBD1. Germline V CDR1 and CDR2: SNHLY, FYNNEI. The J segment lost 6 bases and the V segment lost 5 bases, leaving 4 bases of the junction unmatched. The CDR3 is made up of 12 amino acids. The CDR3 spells CASSTQGFEQYF. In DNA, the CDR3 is TGTGCCAGCAGTACACAGGGGTTCGAGCAGTACTTC.

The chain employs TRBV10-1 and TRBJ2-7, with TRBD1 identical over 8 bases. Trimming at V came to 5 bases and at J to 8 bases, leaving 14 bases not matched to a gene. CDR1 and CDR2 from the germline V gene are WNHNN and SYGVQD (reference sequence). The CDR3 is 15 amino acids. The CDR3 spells CASSKDRGVLAKQYF. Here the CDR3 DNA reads TGCGCCAGCAGTAAAGACAGGGGAGTCTTAGCCAAGCAGTACTTC.

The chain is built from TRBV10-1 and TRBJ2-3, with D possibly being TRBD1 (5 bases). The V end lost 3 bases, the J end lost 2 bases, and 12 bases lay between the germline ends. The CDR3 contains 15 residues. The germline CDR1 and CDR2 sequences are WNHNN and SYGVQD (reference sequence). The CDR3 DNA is TGCGCCAGCAGTGATGGGGCCGCCCCCACAGATACGCAGTATTTT. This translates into CASSDGAAPTDTQYF.

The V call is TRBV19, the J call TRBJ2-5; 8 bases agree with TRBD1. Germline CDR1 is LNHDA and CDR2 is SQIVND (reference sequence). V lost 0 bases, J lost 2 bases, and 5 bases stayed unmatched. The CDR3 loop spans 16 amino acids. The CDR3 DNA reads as TGTGCCAGTAGTATAGACGCAGGGGGCGTTCAAGAGACCCAGTACTTC. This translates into CASSIDAGGVQETQYF.

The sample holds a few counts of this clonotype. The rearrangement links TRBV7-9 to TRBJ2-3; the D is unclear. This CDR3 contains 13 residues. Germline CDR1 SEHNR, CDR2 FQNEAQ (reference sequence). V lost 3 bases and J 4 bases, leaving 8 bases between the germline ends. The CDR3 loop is CASSFERSDTQYF. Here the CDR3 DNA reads TGTGCCAGCAGCTTCGAGCGATCAGATACGCAGTATTTT.

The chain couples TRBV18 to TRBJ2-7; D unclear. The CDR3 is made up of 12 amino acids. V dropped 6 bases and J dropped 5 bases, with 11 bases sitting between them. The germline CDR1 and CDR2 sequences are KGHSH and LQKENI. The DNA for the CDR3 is TGTGCCAGCTCTCCCCCGTCGGACGAGCAGTACTTC. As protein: CASSPPSDEQYF.

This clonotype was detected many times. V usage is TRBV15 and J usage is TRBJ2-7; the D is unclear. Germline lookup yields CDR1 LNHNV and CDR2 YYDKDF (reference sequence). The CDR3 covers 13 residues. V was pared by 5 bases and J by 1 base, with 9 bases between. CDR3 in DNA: TGTGCCACCAGCCCTGGGGTTTCCTACGAGCAGTACTTC. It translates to CATSPGVSYEQYF.

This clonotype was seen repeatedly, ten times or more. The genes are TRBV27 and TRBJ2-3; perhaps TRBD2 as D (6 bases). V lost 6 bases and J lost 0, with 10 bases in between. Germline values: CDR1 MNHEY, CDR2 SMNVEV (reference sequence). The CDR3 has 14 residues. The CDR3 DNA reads TGTGCCAGCAGCCTGGGACTTAGCACAGATACGCAGTATTTT. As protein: CASSLGLSTDTQYF.

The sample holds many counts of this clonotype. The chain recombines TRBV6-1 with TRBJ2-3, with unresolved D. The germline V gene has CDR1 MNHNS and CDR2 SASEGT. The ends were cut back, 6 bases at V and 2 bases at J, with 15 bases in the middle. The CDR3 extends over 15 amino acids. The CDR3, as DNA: TGTGCCAGCAGAGTGTTTCGAGGAAACACAGATACGCAGTATTTT. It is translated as CASRVFRGNTDTQYF.

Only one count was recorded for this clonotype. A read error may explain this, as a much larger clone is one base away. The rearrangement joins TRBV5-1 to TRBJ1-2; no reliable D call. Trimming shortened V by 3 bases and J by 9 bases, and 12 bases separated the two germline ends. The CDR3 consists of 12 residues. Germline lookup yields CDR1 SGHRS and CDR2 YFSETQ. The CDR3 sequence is CASSSALESYTF. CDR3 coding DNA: TGCGCCAGCAGCTCGGCCTTGGAGAGCTACACCTTC.

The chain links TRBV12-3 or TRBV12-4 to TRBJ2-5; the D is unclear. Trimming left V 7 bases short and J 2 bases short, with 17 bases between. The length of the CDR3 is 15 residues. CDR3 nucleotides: TGTGCCAGCAAGTTACGAGCAAACGGACAAGAGACCCAGTACTTC. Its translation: CASKLRANGQETQYF.

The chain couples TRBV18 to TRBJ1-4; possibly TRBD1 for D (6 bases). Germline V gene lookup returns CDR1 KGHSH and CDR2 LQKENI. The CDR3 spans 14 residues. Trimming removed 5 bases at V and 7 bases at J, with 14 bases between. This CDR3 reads CASSAGASSEKLFF. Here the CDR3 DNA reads TGTGCCAGCTCAGCGGGGGCCTCCTCTGAAAAACTGTTTTTT.

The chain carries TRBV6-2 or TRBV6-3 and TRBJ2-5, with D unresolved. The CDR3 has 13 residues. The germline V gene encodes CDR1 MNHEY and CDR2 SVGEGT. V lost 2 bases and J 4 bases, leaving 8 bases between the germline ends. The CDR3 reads CASSYLTTETQYF. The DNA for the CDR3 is TGTGCCAGCAGTTACCTGACCACAGAGACCCAGTACTTC.

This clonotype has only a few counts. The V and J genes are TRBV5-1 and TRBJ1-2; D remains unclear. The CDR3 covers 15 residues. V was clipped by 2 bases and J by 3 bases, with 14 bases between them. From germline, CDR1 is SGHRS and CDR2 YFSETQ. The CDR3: CASSLSPGIDYGYTF. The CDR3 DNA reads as TGCGCCAGCAGCTTATCTCCGGGGATCGACTATGGCTACACCTTC.

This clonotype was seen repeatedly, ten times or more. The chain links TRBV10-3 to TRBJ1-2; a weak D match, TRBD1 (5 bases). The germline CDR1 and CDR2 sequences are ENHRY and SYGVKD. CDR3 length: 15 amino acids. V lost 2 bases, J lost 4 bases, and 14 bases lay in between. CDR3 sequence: CAISENLGTSYGYTF. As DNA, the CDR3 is TGTGCCATCAGTGAGAATCTTGGGACGTCCTATGGCTACACCTTC.

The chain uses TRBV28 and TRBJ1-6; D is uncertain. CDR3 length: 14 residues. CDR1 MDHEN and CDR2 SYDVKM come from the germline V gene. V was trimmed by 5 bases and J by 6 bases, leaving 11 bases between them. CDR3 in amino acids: CASSGGVLNSPLHF. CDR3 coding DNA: TGTGCCAGCAGTGGCGGGGTTCTTAATTCACCCCTCCACTTT.